The rows below give T cell receptor beta chains drawn from one sample of a study of T cells in Graves' hyperthyroidism and ophthalmopathy. From the multiplex PCR reads, TCRdb called clonotypes with MiXCR, one entry per CDR3 protein. The sample contains 200,000 to 300,000 distinct CDR3 sequences, around 24% of which appear only once. Sequenced: blood. The receptors shown here come from a woman aged 40 to 50 with Graves' ophthalmopathy. Both conserved end residues are part of each CDR3. Fields, in order: D gene, V gene, J gene, clone size, CDR3 protein, CDR3 DNA. D genes are given only for firm matches. Only some rows state a clone size, as once, few, many or a class for expanded clones.

TRBD1	TRBV6-1	TRBJ1-5	many	CASGGTGEWVTNQPQHF	TGTGCCAGCGGTGGGACAGGGGAATGGGTTACTAATCAGCCCCAGCATTTT
TRBD1	TRBV4-2	TRBJ2-7	many	CASSQLTGGNEQYF	TGTGCCAGCAGCCAACTCACAGGGGGAAACGAGCAGTACTTC
NA	TRBV7-3	TRBJ2-2	many	CASSFGFENTGELFF	TGTGCCAGCAGCTTTGGGTTCGAGAACACCGGGGAGCTGTTTTTT
TRBD2	TRBV2	TRBJ2-2	few	CASTREGGPGTGELFF	TGTGCCAGCACGAGGGAGGGAGGGCCGGGAACCGGGGAGCTGTTTTTT
NA	TRBV20-1	TRBJ1-3	many	CSAVMGRYSGNTIYF	TGCAGTGCTGTAATGGGACGCTACTCTGGAAACACCATATATTTT
NA	TRBV12-3/TRBV12-4	TRBJ1-2	few	CASSFGVPPGYTF	TGTGCCAGCAGTTTCGGGGTACCTCCTGGCTACACCTTC
NA	TRBV12-3/TRBV12-4	TRBJ2-7	few	CASSFGRVSSYEQYF	TGTGCCAGCAGTTTTGGGCGGGTGAGCTCCTACGAGCAGTACTTC
TRBD1	TRBV7-8	TRBJ2-5	many	CASSPRQGKKTQYF	TGTGCCAGCAGCCCTAGACAGGGGAAGAAGACCCAGTACTTC
TRBD2	TRBV5-4	TRBJ2-7	few	CASSTGTSYYSYEQYF	TGTGCCAGCAGCACCGGGACTAGCTACTACTCCTACGAGCAGTACTTC
TRBD1	TRBV6-1	TRBJ2-2	many	CASSRQGETGELFF	TGTGCCAGCAGTCGACAGGGGGAAACCGGGGAGCTGTTTTTT
NA	TRBV5-1	TRBJ2-7	many	CASSLEVVSSYEQYF	TGCGCCAGCAGCTTGGAGGTCGTTAGCTCCTACGAGCAGTACTTC
NA	TRBV14	TRBJ2-7	once	CASSQVNSHEQYF	TGTGCCAGCAGCCAAGTTAATAGCCACGAGCAGTACTTC
NA	TRBV6-1	TRBJ1-3	NA	CASSEAGGFSGNTIYF	TGTGCCAGCAGTGAAGCGGGGGGCTTCTCTGGAAACACCATATATTTT
TRBD1	TRBV20-1	TRBJ2-5	NA	CSARTGAGRGQETQYF	TGCAGTGCTAGGACGGGGGCGGGCAGGGGGCAGGAGACCCAGTACTTC
TRBD1	TRBV5-1	TRBJ2-7	many	CASSLMAAPAQGRYEQYF	TGCGCCAGCAGCTTGATGGCGGCTCCAGCACAGGGGCGGTACGAGCAGTACTTC
NA	TRBV28	TRBJ2-6	NA	CASSRGGGAGANVLTF	TGTGCCAGCAGCCGCGGAGGGGGGGCTGGGGCCAACGTCCTGACTTTC
TRBD2	TRBV29-1	TRBJ2-5	many	CSVWEGETQYF	TGCAGCGTTTGGGAGGGGGAGACCCAGTACTTC
TRBD1	TRBV7-9	TRBJ2-7	many	CASSSRDREPPEQYF	TGTGCCAGCAGCTCCCGGGACAGGGAACCCCCCGAGCAGTACTTC
TRBD2	TRBV7-9	TRBJ2-5	many	CASGGEETQYF	TGTGCCAGCGGGGGGGAGGAGACCCAGTACTTC
TRBD2	TRBV5-1	TRBJ2-7	many	CASSHSGGDYEQYF	TGCGCCAGCAGCCACTCGGGAGGGGACTACGAGCAGTACTTC
NA	TRBV6-2/TRBV6-3	TRBJ1-5	NA	CASTSGKTLVDQPQHF	TGTGCCAGCACTTCAGGGAAGACCCTGGTCGATCAGCCCCAGCATTTT
TRBD2	TRBV19	TRBJ2-7	few	CASTPVGGAGVNEQYF	TGTGCCAGTACCCCCGTTGGTGGAGCGGGAGTGAACGAGCAGTACTTC
TRBD1	TRBV11-1	TRBJ2-5	once	CASSKQGAEEETQYF	TGTGCCAGCAGCAAACAGGGGGCGGAGGAAGAGACCCAGTACTTC
TRBD1	TRBV29-1	TRBJ2-5	many	CSVGTGGETQYF	TGCAGCGTCGGGACAGGGGGAGAGACCCAGTACTTC
NA	TRBV12-3/TRBV12-4	TRBJ2-5	many	CASSLRDNQETQYF	TGTGCCAGCAGTTTACGGGACAACCAAGAGACCCAGTACTTC
NA	TRBV20-1	TRBJ1-6	NA	CSARVGDNNSPLHF	TGCAGTGCTAGAGTTGGCGATAATAATTCACCCCTCCACTTT
NA	TRBV10-3	TRBJ1-1	NA	CAISEINDRPNTEAFF	TGTGCCATCAGTGAGATTAACGACAGACCGAACACTGAAGCTTTCTTT
TRBD2	TRBV12-3/TRBV12-4	TRBJ2-5	NA	CASSLGLGGIGETQYF	TGTGCCAGCAGTTTAGGACTGGGGGGGATAGGGGAGACCCAGTACTTC
TRBD2	TRBV11-1	TRBJ2-5	many	CASSLGWGGSPQETQYF	TGTGCCAGCAGCTTAGGCTGGGGCGGGAGCCCCCAAGAGACCCAGTACTTC
TRBD1	TRBV7-2	TRBJ2-7	NA	CASSWPGQGTGEQYF	TGTGCCAGCAGCTGGCCGGGACAGGGGACAGGCGAGCAGTACTTC
TRBD2	TRBV28	TRBJ2-2	many	CATHAGVYTGELFF	TGTGCCACGCACGCGGGAGTTTACACCGGGGAGCTGTTTTTT
TRBD1	TRBV11-3	TRBJ2-5	many	CASSPGDQGVSETQYF	TGTGCCAGCAGCCCCGGCGACCAGGGGGTATCGGAGACCCAGTACTTC